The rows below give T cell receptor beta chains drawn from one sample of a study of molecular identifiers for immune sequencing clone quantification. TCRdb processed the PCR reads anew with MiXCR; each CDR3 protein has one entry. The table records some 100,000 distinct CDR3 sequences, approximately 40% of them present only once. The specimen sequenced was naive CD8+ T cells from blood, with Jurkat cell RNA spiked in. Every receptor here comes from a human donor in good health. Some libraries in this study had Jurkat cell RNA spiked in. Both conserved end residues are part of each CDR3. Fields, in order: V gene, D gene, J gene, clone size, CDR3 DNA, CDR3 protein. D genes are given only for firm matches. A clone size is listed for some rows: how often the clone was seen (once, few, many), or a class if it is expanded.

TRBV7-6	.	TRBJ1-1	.	TGTGCCGGCAGCCCGGGACCGCTCTTTCCCTCTGAAGCTTTCTTT	CAGSPGPLFPSEAFF
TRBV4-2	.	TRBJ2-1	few	TGTGCCAGCAGCCAAGGGGCTAACTACAATGAGCAGTTCTTC	CASSQGANYNEQFF
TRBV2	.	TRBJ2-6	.	TGTGCCAGGGTTAGGGCTGGGGCCAACGTCCTGACTTTC	CARVRAGANVLTF
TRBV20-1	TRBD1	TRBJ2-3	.	TGCAGTGCTAGAGATCTCGCGGGACAGGGGGCCGAAGATACGCAGTATTTT	CSARDLAGQGAEDTQYF
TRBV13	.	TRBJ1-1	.	TGTGCCAGCACCCCCTTAACATTGGTCCCGAGCGGTCGGGCTTTCTTT	CASTPLTLVPSGRAFF
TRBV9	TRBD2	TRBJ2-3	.	TGTGCCAGCAGCCCCCGTTGGGGGAGGGCCGGAGATACGCAGTATTTT	CASSPRWGRAGDTQYF
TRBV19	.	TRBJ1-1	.	TGTGCCAGTAGTATTTCTATTCGAGAAGCTTTCTTT	CASSISIREAFF
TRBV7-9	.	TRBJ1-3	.	TGTGCCAGCAGCTTATACACTGGAAACACCATATATTTT	CASSLYTGNTIYF
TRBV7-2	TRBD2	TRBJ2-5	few	TGTGCCAGCAGCTTTGGGGCCTTTTTTTGGGGGGGATCAGAGACCCAGTACTTC	CASSFGAFFWGGSETQYF
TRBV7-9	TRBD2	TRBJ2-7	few	TGTGCCAGCAGCTTTACTAGCGGAACCTACGAGCAGTACTTC	CASSFTSGTYEQYF
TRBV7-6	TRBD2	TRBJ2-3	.	TGTGCCAGCAGCCCAAAGCGGGATGGCACAGATACGCAGTATTTT	CASSPKRDGTDTQYF
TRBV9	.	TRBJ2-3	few	TGTGCCAGCAGCGGTGGAGGTAGCGCGGGAGATACGCAGTATTTT	CASSGGGSAGDTQYF
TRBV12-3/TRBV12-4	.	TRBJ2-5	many	TGTGCCAGCAGTTTAGAAAACCAAGAGACCCAGTACTTC	CASSLENQETQYF
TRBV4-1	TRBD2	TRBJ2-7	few	TGCGCCAGCAGCCAATCGGTATCACACGGGAGGACCTACGAGCAGTACTTC	CASSQSVSHGRTYEQYF
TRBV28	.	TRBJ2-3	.	TGTGCCAGCAGTCCCAGGAGCTATACGCAGTATTTT	CASSPRSYTQYF
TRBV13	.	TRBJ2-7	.	TGTGCCAGCAGCCAAGACAGAAGCGAGCAGTACTTC	CASSQDRSEQYF
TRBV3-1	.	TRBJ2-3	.	TGTGCCAGCAGCCCCTATAGCGGAAGCCTCACAGATACGCAGTATTTT	CASSPYSGSLTDTQYF
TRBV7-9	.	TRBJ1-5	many	TGTGCCAGCAGCCCATCGGATAATCAGCCCCAGCATTTT	CASSPSDNQPQHF
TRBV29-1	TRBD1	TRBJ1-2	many	TGCAGCGTTGAAGATGGGGGACAGTTTTATGGCTACACCTTC	CSVEDGGQFYGYTF
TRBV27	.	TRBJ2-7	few	TGTGCCAGCAGTCCAGGGGTCTCCTACGAGCAGTACTTC	CASSPGVSYEQYF
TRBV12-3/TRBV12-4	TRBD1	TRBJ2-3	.	TGTGCCAGCAGTGAACAGGGGGCTCCCACAGATACGCAGTATTTT	CASSEQGAPTDTQYF
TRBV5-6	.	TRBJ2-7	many	TGTGCCAGCAGCTGGGGGACTGGAGACTACGAGCAGTACTTC	CASSWGTGDYEQYF
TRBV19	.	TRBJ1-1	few	TGTGCCAGTAGTATAGACCCTTCGTACACTGAAGCTTTCTTT	CASSIDPSYTEAFF
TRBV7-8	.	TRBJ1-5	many	TGTGCCAGCAGCTTAGGCCGGCTCCAGCCCCAGCATTTT	CASSLGRLQPQHF